Listed below are T cell receptor beta chains from one sample, sequenced in a study of OX40 agonist ivuxolimab in advanced cancers. Data came from immunoSEQ multiplex PCR; TCRdb stores just in-frame clones and leaves some out. The sample contains tens of thousands of clones, 85% to 95% of which appear only once. The sample in question was CD4+ or CD8+ T cells sorted from blood, obtained in a trial of the OX40 agonist ivuxolimab. These receptors all stem from an adult with an advanced solid tumor such as melanoma, head and neck, liver or kidney cancer. CDR3s include the opening cysteine and the closing phenylalanine or tryptophan. D genes are given only for firm matches. Clone size is not always given. Where it is, it says once, few, many or a class for expanded clones.

CASSSTSGGQETQYF,TGCGCCAGCAGCTCGACTAGCGGGGGCCAAGAGACCCAGTACTTC,TRBV5-1,TRBD2,TRBJ2-5,NA
CASSLIDYQQFF,TGTGCCAGCAGTCTAATAGACTACCAGCAGTTCTTC,TRBV28,NA,TRBJ2-1,NA
CASSLGTDEQYF,TGTGCCAGCAGCTTAGGGACAGACGAGCAGTACTTC,TRBV7-9,NA,TRBJ2-7,NA
CASSLAEQETQYF,TGTGCCAGCAGTTTGGCGGAGCAAGAGACCCAGTACTTC,TRBV28,NA,TRBJ2-5,NA
CATRGVKNIQYF,TGTGCCACCAGGGGAGTAAAAAACATTCAGTACTTC,TRBV27,NA,TRBJ2-4,once
CASSLMVRGGDTEAFF,TGTGCCAGCAGCTTAATGGTGAGGGGCGGAGACACTGAAGCTTTCTTT,TRBV5-6,NA,TRBJ1-1,NA
CASSGPGDTEAFF,TGTGCCAGCAGCGGACCGGGGGACACTGAAGCTTTCTTT,TRBV9,NA,TRBJ1-1,NA
CASRQTLAGADTQYF,TGTGCCAGCAGACAAACCCTAGCGGGAGCAGATACGCAGTATTTT,TRBV28,TRBD2,TRBJ2-3,NA
CATSRPGGGQPLGEQYF,TGTGCCACCAGCAGACCTGGGGGGGGGCAACCTTTGGGCGAGCAGTACTTC,TRBV15,NA,TRBJ2-7,few
CASSIGTNNEQFF,TGTGCCAGTAGTATAGGCACGAACAATGAGCAGTTCTTC,TRBV19,NA,TRBJ2-1,NA
CASSHLSRGLNEQFF,TGCGCCAGCAGCCACCTAAGTCGGGGGCTCAATGAGCAGTTCTTC,TRBV4-3,NA,TRBJ2-1,NA
CASRATVRTEAFF,TGTGCCAGTAGGGCCACCGTAAGGACTGAAGCTTTCTTT,TRBV19,NA,TRBJ1-1,NA
CSVESETQYF,TGCAGCGTCGAAAGCGAGACCCAGTACTTC,TRBV29-1,NA,TRBJ2-5,NA
CASSDKGGAPDTQYF,TGTGCCAGCAGTGACAAGGGGGGGGCCCCAGATACGCAGTATTTT,TRBV6-4,NA,TRBJ2-3,NA
CASSQVQDPKQYF,TGCGCCAGCAGCCAAGTGCAGGACCCGAAGCAGTACTTC,TRBV4-1,NA,TRBJ2-7,NA
CASSLGLADRSDTQYF,TGTGCCAGCAGCTTAGGACTAGCGGATAGGTCAGATACGCAGTATTTT,TRBV7-9,TRBD2,TRBJ2-3,NA
CASSPNLDRVSYNEQFF,TGCGCCAGCAGCCCCAACCTGGACAGAGTCTCCTACAATGAGCAGTTCTTC,TRBV4-1,NA,TRBJ2-1,NA
CASSAGTFAYEQYF,TGTGCCAGCAGCGCCGGGACATTTGCCTACGAGCAGTACTTC,TRBV9,NA,TRBJ2-7,NA
CASTTGTGIGYTF,TGTGCCAGCACCACCGGGACAGGGATCGGCTACACCTTC,TRBV27,TRBD1,TRBJ1-2,NA
CASSLDPGYEQYF,TGTGCCAGCAGCTTAGACCCCGGCTACGAGCAGTACTTC,TRBV11-2,NA,TRBJ2-7,NA